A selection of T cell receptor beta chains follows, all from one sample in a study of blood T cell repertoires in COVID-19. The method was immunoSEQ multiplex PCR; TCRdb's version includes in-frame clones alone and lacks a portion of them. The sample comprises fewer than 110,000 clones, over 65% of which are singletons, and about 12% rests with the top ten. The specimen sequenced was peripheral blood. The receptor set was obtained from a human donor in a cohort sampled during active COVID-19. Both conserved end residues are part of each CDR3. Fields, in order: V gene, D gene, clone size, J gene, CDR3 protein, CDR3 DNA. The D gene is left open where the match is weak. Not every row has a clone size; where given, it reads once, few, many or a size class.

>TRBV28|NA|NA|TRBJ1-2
CASSLSGGGSYGYTF
TGTGCCAGCAGTTTATCTGGCGGGGGAAGCTATGGCTACACCTTC
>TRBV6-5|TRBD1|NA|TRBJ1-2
CASSLGGTGGFGYTF
TGTGCCAGCAGTTTAGGGGGGACAGGGGGCTTTGGCTACACCTTC
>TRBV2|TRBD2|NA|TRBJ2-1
CASSLSGGAGEQFF
TGTGCCAGCAGTCTGAGCGGGGGGGCGGGTGAGCAGTTCTTC
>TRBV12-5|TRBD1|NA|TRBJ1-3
CASGSGQGLSGNTIYF
TGTGCTAGTGGGTCGGGACAGGGGCTTTCTGGAAACACCATATATTTT
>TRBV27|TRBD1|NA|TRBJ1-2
CASRVQGRANYGYTF
TGTGCCAGCAGGGTACAGGGGAGAGCTAACTATGGCTACACCTTC
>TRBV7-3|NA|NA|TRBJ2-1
CASSLTVLAEQFF
TGTGCCAGCAGCTTAACCGTTCTAGCTGAGCAGTTCTTC
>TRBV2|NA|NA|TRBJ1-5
CASSPSQAVPQHF
TGTGCCAGCAGTCCGAGTCAGGCCGTGCCCCAGCATTTT
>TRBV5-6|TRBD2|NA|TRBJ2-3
CASSFRGGPLTDTQYF
TGTGCCAGCAGCTTCCGCGGGGGGCCCCTAACAGATACGCAGTATTTT
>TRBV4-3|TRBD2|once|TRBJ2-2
CASSQGGGTGELFF
TGCGCCAGCAGCCAAGGGGGGGGGACCGGGGAGCTGTTTTTT
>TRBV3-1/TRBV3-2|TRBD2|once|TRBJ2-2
CASSQGSGDTGELFF
TGTGCCAGCAGCCAAGGAAGCGGGGACACCGGGGAGCTGTTTTTT
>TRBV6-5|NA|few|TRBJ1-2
CASSYSSGVDYGYTF
TGTGCCAGCAGTTACTCGTCGGGGGTGGACTATGGCTACACCTTC
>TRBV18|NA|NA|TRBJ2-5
CASSPPPQETQYF
TGTGCCAGCTCACCCCCCCCGCAAGAGACCCAGTACTTC
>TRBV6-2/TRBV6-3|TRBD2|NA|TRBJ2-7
CASTPRSLAGGPRSYEQYF
TGTGCCAGCACCCCCAGATCACTAGCGGGGGGACCCAGGTCCTACGAGCAGTACTTC
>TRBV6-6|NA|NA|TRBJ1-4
CASSYSSGRDVEKLFF
TGTGCCAGCAGTTACTCGAGTGGGAGGGATGTGGAAAAACTGTTTTTT
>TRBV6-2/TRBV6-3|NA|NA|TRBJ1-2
CASSSTGMSGYTF
TGTGCCAGCAGTAGTACAGGGATGAGCGGCTACACCTTC
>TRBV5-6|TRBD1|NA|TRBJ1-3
CASSGPDRSSGNTIYF
TGTGCCAGCAGCGGCCCGGACAGGTCCTCTGGAAACACCATATATTTT
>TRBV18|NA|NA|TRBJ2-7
CASSPASVSYEQYF
TGTGCCAGCTCCCCAGCCTCAGTAAGCTACGAGCAGTACTTC
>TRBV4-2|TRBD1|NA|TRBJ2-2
CASSQGQGDGELFF
TGTGCCAGCAGCCAAGGACAGGGGGACGGGGAGCTGTTTTTT
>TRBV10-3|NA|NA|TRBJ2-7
CAISPPTGNTYEQYF
TGTGCCATCAGTCCCCCCACAGGGAATACCTACGAGCAGTACTTC
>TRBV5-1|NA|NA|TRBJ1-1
CASSLQQPNTEAFF
TGCGCCAGCAGCTTGCAACAACCGAACACTGAAGCTTTCTTT
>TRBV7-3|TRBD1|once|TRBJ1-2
CASSPETGGYGYTF
TGTGCCAGCAGCCCAGAGACAGGGGGATATGGCTACACCTTC
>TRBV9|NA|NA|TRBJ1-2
CASSDRVDYGYTF
TGTGCCAGCAGCGACAGGGTGGACTATGGCTACACCTTC
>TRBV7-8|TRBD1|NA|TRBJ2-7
CASSLILTGGHYEQYF
TGTGCCAGCAGCTTAATTCTGACAGGGGGACACTACGAGCAGTACTTC
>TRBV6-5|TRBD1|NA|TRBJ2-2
CASGQGNTGELFF
TGTGCCAGCGGACAGGGGAACACCGGGGAGCTGTTTTTT
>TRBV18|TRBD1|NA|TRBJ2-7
CASSPGTGVSGEQYF
TGTGCCAGCTCACCAGGGACAGGGGTTTCGGGCGAGCAGTACTTC
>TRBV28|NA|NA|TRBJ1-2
CASSSPRGYGYTF
TGTGCCAGCAGTTCACCCCGAGGCTATGGCTACACCTTC
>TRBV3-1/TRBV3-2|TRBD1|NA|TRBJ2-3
CASSPKRQGADTQYF
TGTGCCAGCAGCCCGAAACGACAGGGGGCAGATACGCAGTATTTT
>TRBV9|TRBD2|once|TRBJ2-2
CASSVTPPTSVGTGELFF
TGTGCCAGCAGCGTTACCCCCCCCACTAGCGTTGGCACCGGGGAGCTGTTTTTT
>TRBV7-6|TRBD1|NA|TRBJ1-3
CASSLDRGYSGNTIYF
TGTGCCAGCAGCTTAGACAGGGGTTACTCTGGAAACACCATATATTTT
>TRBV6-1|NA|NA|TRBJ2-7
CASSDDGQIYEQYF
TGTGCCAGCAGTGACGATGGACAGATCTACGAGCAGTACTTC
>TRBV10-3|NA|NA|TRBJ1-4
CATKGEPGGNEKLFF
TGTGCCACCAAAGGAGAACCCGGGGGTAATGAAAAACTGTTTTTT
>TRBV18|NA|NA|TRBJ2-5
CASSPRAFQETQYF
TGTGCCAGCTCACCACGGGCCTTCCAAGAGACCCAGTACTTC
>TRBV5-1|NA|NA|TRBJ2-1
CASSLRQGDRNEQFF
TGCGCCAGCAGCTTGAGGCAGGGTGACAGGAATGAGCAGTTCTTC
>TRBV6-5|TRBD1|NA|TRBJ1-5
CASNRGSNQPQHF
TGTGCCAGTAACAGGGGCAGCAATCAGCCCCAGCATTTT
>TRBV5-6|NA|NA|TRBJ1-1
CASSLGGVVLNTEAFF
TGTGCCAGCAGCCTTGGGGGGGTGGTTTTGAACACTGAAGCTTTCTTT
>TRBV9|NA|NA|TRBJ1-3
CASGGRHSGNTIYF
TGTGCCAGCGGAGGACGGCACTCTGGAAACACCATATATTTT
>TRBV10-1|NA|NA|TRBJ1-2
CASSESKRGGYTF
TGCGCCAGCAGTGAGTCTAAAAGGGGTGGCTACACCTTC
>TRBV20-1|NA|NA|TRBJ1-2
CSASGGLSYTF
TGCAGTGCTAGTGGGGGGCTTAGCTACACCTTC
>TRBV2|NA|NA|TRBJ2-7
CASSEGAGATYEQYF
TGTGCCAGCAGTGAAGGGGCAGGGGCCACCTACGAGCAGTACTTC
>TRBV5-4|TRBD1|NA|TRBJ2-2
CASSFNRGDTGELFF
TGTGCCAGCAGCTTCAACAGGGGTGACACCGGGGAGCTGTTTTTT
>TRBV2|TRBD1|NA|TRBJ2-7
CASGGQGPYEQYF
TGTGCCAGCGGGGGACAGGGACCCTACGAGCAGTACTTC
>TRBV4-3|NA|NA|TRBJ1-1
CASSQEPGVVAEAFF
TGCGCCAGCAGCCAGGAGCCGGGGGTGGTGGCTGAAGCTTTCTTT
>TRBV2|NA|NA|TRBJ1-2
CASSEVRPYGYTF
TGTGCCAGCAGTGAAGTCAGGCCGTATGGCTACACCTTC
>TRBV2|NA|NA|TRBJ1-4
CASSAGSTNEKLFF
TGTGCCAGCAGTGCAGGGTCTACTAATGAAAAACTGTTTTTT
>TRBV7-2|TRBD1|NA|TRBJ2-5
CASSLHRSGGQGAQYF
TGTGCCAGCAGCTTACATCGAAGCGGGGGACAGGGGGCCCAGTACTTC
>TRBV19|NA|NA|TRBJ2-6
CASSTLAGISGANVLTF
TGTGCCAGTAGTACTCTGGCGGGGATCTCTGGGGCCAACGTCCTGACTTTC
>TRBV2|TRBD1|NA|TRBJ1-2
CASSEIQGVPFNYGYTF
TGTGCCAGCAGTGAAATACAGGGGGTCCCATTTAACTATGGCTACACCTTC
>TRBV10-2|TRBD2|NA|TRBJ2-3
CASTPGGGASDTQYF
TGCGCCAGCACCCCAGGCGGGGGGGCCTCAGATACGCAGTATTTT
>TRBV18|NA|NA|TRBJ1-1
CASSPLAENTEAFF
TGTGCCAGCTCACCATTAGCAGAGAACACTGAAGCTTTCTTT